This T cell receptor (beta chain) was retrieved from a study of response to subunit inactivated influenza vaccine. General study results and limits: Authors suggested that a seasonal influenza vaccination recruits few new T cells each time.

TCRdb used MiXCR to reprocess the RT-PCR reads, holding one entry per CDR3 protein. The table includes over 650,000 distinct CDR3 sequences, approximately 17% detected once. Germline assignment: CDR1 LNHNV and CDR2 YYDKDF (reference sequence). The V end was cut by 2 bases, the J end by 0 bases, with 11 bases between. This CDR3 is 16 amino acids long. As for this clonotype: Its antigen remains unidentified.

The sample in question was PBMCs from blood, obtained approximately 5 days after vaccination. This chain links TRBV15 with TRBJ1-3, with D maybe TRBD1 (5 bases). The receptor comes from a man aged 45 to 65 who received an inactivated influenza vaccine. DNA of the CDR3: TGTGCCACCAGCAGAAGGGGACGGGACTCTGGAAACACCATATATTTT. This translates into CATSRRGRDSGNTIYF.